These 21 T cell receptor beta chains originate from one sample sequenced in a study of cytomegalovirus exposure and HLA in healthy donors listed by TCRdb under 2017. Preparation of the library involved the immunoSEQ multiplex PCR assay. A mixture of 60 forward primers for TCR Vbeta segments and 13 reverse primers for TCR Jbeta segments was used in the multiplex PCR. Entries here come from immuneACCESS through TCRdb and include only in-frame sequences with V and J called. Some clones fail to appear in such tables; in the studies checked, an unresolved V gene covers under half of the shortfall, and the cause of the remainder is unknown. This sample gives fewer than 200,000 clones in total; 55% to 70% of them show up just once. The ten largest clonotypes hold around 3% of the sample. The sequencing input was PBMCs. The source of these receptors is a woman between 40 and 55 years old in good health and CMV-seropositive.

The genes are TRBV5-1 and TRBJ1-1, with a possible D match to TRBD1 (5 bases). Germline V lookup: CDR1 SGHRS, CDR2 YFSETQ. The CDR3 consists of 17 residues. Trimming left V 4 bases short and J 0 bases short, with 19 bases between. As DNA, the CDR3 is TGCGCCAGCAGCCCGGGGGTCCGCGTCTCAATGAACACTGAAGCTTTCTTT. Amino acid sequence: CASSPGVRVSMNTEAFF. Full variable domain (missing parts from reference TRBV5-1 and TRBJ1-1): KAGVTQTPRYLIKTRGQQVTLSCSPISGHRSVSWYQQTPGQGLQFLFEYFSETQRNKGNFPGRFSGRQFSNSRSEMNVSTLELGDSALYLCASSPGVRVSMNTEAFFGQGTRLTVV.

The rearrangement uses TRBV7-2 and TRBJ2-5; D unclear. The CDR3 is 12 residues long. V lost 4 bases and J lost 2, with 5 bases in between. Germline assignment: CDR1 SGHTA and CDR2 FQGNSA. DNA for the CDR3: TGTGCCAGCAGCTATCCACAAGAGACCCAGTACTTC. This translates into CASSYPQETQYF. Looking up the rest from reference TRBV7-2 and TRBJ2-5 gives the full variable domain: GAGVSQSPSNKVTEKGKDVELRCDPISGHTALYWYRQSLGQGLEFLIYFQGNSAPDKSGLPSDRFSAERTGGSVSTLTIQRTQQEDSAVYLCASSYPQETQYFGPGTRLLVL.

The chain couples TRBV28 to TRBJ1-1; tentatively, D is TRBD1 (6 bases). CDR3 length equals 14 residues. The germline V gene has CDR1 MDHEN and CDR2 SYDVKM. Trimming pared 7 bases from V and 5 bases from J, leaving 17 bases between. The CDR3 DNA follows: TGTGCCAGCATCAGAGGGGGGGCGAGGACTGAAGCTTTCTTT. Amino acids: CASIRGGARTEAFF.

The CDR3 DNA is TGCAGCGTTCATCAGGGGTTCGGCACTGAAGCTTTCTTT. Residues: CSVHQGFGTEAFF. The chain carries TRBV29-1 and TRBJ1-1; the D gene is possibly TRBD1 (6 bases). Germline V gene sequence: CDR1 SQVTM, CDR2 ANQGSEA. The CDR3 has 13 residues. Trimming took off 5 bases at V and 4 bases at J, with 14 bases between the two ends.

The gene calls are TRBV27 and TRBJ2-5; TRBD2 is a possible D gene (5 bases). Germline V lookup: CDR1 MNHEY, CDR2 SMNVEV (reference sequence). V lost 3 bases and J 5 bases, leaving 13 bases between the germline ends. This CDR3 spans 14 amino acids. CDR3: CASSLSGNRETQYF. CDR3 nucleotides: TGTGCCAGCAGTTTGTCCGGGAATCGGGAGACCCAGTACTTC.

The rearrangement joins TRBV2 to TRBJ1-1; TRBD1 might be the D (5 bases). The V gene's germline CDR1 is SNHLY and CDR2 FYNNEI. V was clipped by 4 bases and J by 4 bases, with 13 bases between them. The CDR3 consists of 14 residues. CDR3 bases: TGTGCCAGCAGTGCCCTCAAGGGGATCACTGAAGCTTTCTTT. Its translation: CASSALKGITEAFF.

J is TRBJ2-1 and V is TRBV6-6; D unresolved. The V end lost 6 bases, the J end lost 2 bases, and 14 bases lay between the germline ends. The CDR3 runs to 15 residues. CDR1 and CDR2 (germline): MNHNY, SVGAGI (reference sequence). CDR3 in DNA: TGTGCCAGCAGATCCCCTCAGGTGACCTACAATGAGCAGTTCTTC. This encodes CASRSPQVTYNEQFF.

The rearrangement links TRBV18 to TRBJ2-7; D uncertain. Germline loops: CDR1 KGHSH, CDR2 LQKENI. The CDR3 is made up of 12 amino acids. V lost 3 bases, J lost 5 bases, and 8 bases lay in between. The CDR3 DNA is TGTGCCAGCTCACCCCAACAGAACGAGCAGTACTTC. Protein: CASSPQQNEQYF. The variable domain in full, completed from reference TRBV18 and TRBJ2-7, reads NAGVMQNPRHLVRRRGQEARLRCSPMKGHSHVYWYRQLPEEGLKFMVYLQKENIIDESGMPKERFSAEFPKEGPSILRIQQVVRGDSAAYFCASSPQQNEQYFGPGTRLTVT.

The J gene is TRBJ2-7, the V gene TRBV6-5, with D hard to call. Trimming stripped 0 bases from V and 4 bases from J, with 10 bases between. The CDR3 has 14 residues. CDR1 and CDR2 from the germline V gene are MNHEY and SVGAGI. The CDR3 nucleotides are TGTGCCAGCAGTTACTCGACGGCGGTATACGAGCAGTACTTC. This gives the protein CASSYSTAVYEQYF.

V usage is TRBV25-1 and J usage is TRBJ1-6; 8 bases match TRBD1. Germline values: CDR1 MGHDK, CDR2 SYGVNS. With V trimmed by 8 bases and J by 14 bases, 11 bases remained unmatched. The CDR3 spans 13 residues. The CDR3 loop is CASRDRHFSTLHF. The CDR3 DNA is TGTGCCAGCCGGGACAGGCACTTTTCGACCCTCCACTTT.

The chain joins TRBV28 to TRBJ1-2; D possibly corresponds to TRBD1 (6 bases). The CDR3 spans 14 residues. Trimming left V 8 bases short and J 2 bases short, with 15 bases between. CDR1 is MDHEN and CDR2 is SYDVKM in the germline V gene. The CDR3 sequence is CASFYPQGNYGYTF. The CDR3 coding sequence is TGTGCCAGCTTCTACCCCCAGGGGAACTATGGCTACACCTTC.

The chain employs TRBV6-6 and TRBJ1-5, with 8 bases aligning to TRBD1. The ends lost 6 bases at V and 6 bases at J; junction bases unmatched: 10. The germline V gene has CDR1 MNHNY and CDR2 SVGAGI (reference sequence). This CDR3 region has 15 residues. The CDR3 is CASSLTQGGSQPQHF. The CDR3 DNA reads TGTGCCAGCAGCCTCACACAGGGGGGTTCTCAGCCCCAGCATTTT.

This chain joins TRBV6-5 and TRBJ2-1; TRBD2 is a possible D gene (6 bases). The CDR3 has 15 amino acids. The germline gives CDR1 MNHEY, CDR2 SVGAGI. Trimming pared 2 bases from V and 0 bases from J, leaving 8 bases between. CDR3 bases: TGTGCCAGCAGTTACCGGGACTTCTCCTACAATGAGCAGTTCTTC. Translating gives CASSYRDFSYNEQFF.

The rearrangement links TRBV7-3 to TRBJ1-1, with 9 bases that match TRBD1. The CDR3 sequence is 13 residues long. The junction had 4 bases not matched to a gene; V was cut back by 7 bases and J by 4 bases. In germline, CDR1 is SGHTA, CDR2 FQGTGA. CDR3 in DNA: TGTGCCAGCACCGCGGGACAGGGCACTGAAGCTTTCTTT. It encodes CASTAGQGTEAFF.

The V gene is TRBV6-5, the J gene TRBJ2-1, with 7 bases aligning to TRBD2. V trimming: 2 bases; J trimming: 5 bases; junction bases outside the gene matches: 6. Germline lookup yields CDR1 MNHEY and CDR2 SVGAGI. This CDR3 has 15 amino acids. In DNA form, the CDR3 reads TGTGCCAGCAGTTACGGGCGGGGGACGAACAATGAGCAGTTCTTC. As protein: CASSYGRGTNNEQFF.

The chain uses TRBV29-1 and TRBJ1-1; D is uncertain. Trimming removed 4 bases at V and 5 bases at J, with 17 bases between. There are 14 residues in the CDR3. Germline V CDR1 and CDR2: SQVTM, ANQGSEA. The chain's CDR3 is CSVVRGLDGTEAFF. The CDR3 coding sequence is TGCAGCGTTGTGAGAGGTCTAGACGGTACTGAAGCTTTCTTT.

The V gene is TRBV5-1, the J gene TRBJ2-3; TRBD2 matches 9 bases. CDR3 length: 16 amino acids. The germline V gene has CDR1 SGHRS and CDR2 YFSETQ. After removal of 2 bases from V and 3 bases from J, the junction contained 7 bases not matched to a gene. The CDR3 DNA sequence: TGCGCCAGCAGCTTAAGGGGTAGCGGGAGTACAGATACGCAGTATTTT. Amino acid sequence: CASSLRGSGSTDTQYF.

CDR3 loop: CASSLRATGGYQPQHF. The DNA for the CDR3 is TGTGCCAGCAGCCTTAGGGCTACAGGGGGCTATCAGCCCCAGCATTTT. V usage is TRBV7-2 and J usage is TRBJ1-5; 9 bases map to TRBD1. This CDR3 region has 16 residues. V shed 5 bases and J 5 bases; nucleotides not matched to a gene: 10. Germline V gene lookup returns CDR1 SGHTA and CDR2 FQGNSA.

The chain combines TRBV2 with TRBJ1-2, with TRBD1 matching over 7 bases. Germline lookup yields CDR1 SNHLY and CDR2 FYNNEI. This CDR3 is 16 amino acids long. Trimming cost V 8 bases and J 2 bases; bases outside gene matches: 14. CDR3 nucleotides: TGTGCCAGCCGGAACCGGGACAGAGATTCGAACTATGGCTACACCTTC. Protein product: CASRNRDRDSNYGYTF.

The gene calls are TRBV14 and TRBJ2-3; 7 bases agree with TRBD2. Germline CDR1 reads SGHDN; CDR2 reads FVKESK. The CDR3 covers 15 residues. Trimming removed 4 bases from V and 3 bases from J; junction bases left unmatched: 7. This CDR3 reads CASSPQDGRTDTQYF. CDR3 nucleotide sequence: TGTGCCAGCAGCCCTCAGGACGGGAGGACAGATACGCAGTATTTT.

This sequence joins TRBV28 and TRBJ1-2; D gene uncertain. This CDR3 spans 11 amino acids. With 4 bases removed from V and 5 bases from J, the gap between germline ends came to 5 bases. CDR1 is MDHEN, CDR2 SYDVKM, per germline. CDR3 loop: CASSSGYGYTF. In DNA, the CDR3 is TGTGCCAGCAGTTCCGGGTATGGCTACACCTTC.